This paragraph reports one T cell receptor (beta chain). The data were taken from a study of blood T cell repertoires in COVID-19. Study at large: Some COVID-19 samples were acute and others convalescent; all came from the United States, Italy and Spain.

Some clones are missing from TCRdb's copy, which holds only in-frame ones; the method was immunoSEQ multiplex PCR. Found here are hundreds of thousands of clones, over 75% of them singletons; the top ten hold approximately 12%. The TCR originated in a human donor in a cohort sampled during active COVID-19. Sequencing input: peripheral blood.

CDR3 sequence: CASSYSKGDRNQPQHF. CDR3 bases: TGTGCCAGCAGTTACTCGAAAGGGGACAGGAATCAGCCCCAGCATTTT. The rearrangement links TRBV6-2 or TRBV6-3 to TRBJ1-5; 8 bases are a match to TRBD1. Trimming at V came to 0 bases and at J to 4 bases, leaving 5 bases not matched to a gene. The CDR3 extends over 16 amino acids. Per germline, CDR1 MNHEY and CDR2 SVGEGT.